This T cell receptor (beta chain) derives from a study of cytomegalovirus exposure and HLA in healthy donors. Germline CDR1 SGDLS, CDR2 YYNGEE. Unmatched junction bases numbered 7, after V lost 4 bases and J lost 6 bases. The CDR3 spans 15 residues. PCR was performed using 60 Vbeta and 13 Jbeta primers. Sequencing used immunoSEQ multiplex PCR; TCRdb keeps in-frame clones, though not all of them. The sample contains about 160,000 clones, around 65% of which appear only once. Sequencing was done on a sample of PBMCs. This receptor was taken from a woman between 40 and 55 years old in good health and CMV-seropositive. V and J are TRBV9 and TRBJ2-7; 13 nucleotides agree with TRBD2. CDR3 bases: TGTGCCAGCAGCCCCCGGACTAGCGGGAGCATCGAGCAGTACTTC. Protein product: CASSPRTSGSIEQYF. The whole variable domain, remainder taken from reference TRBV9 and TRBJ2-7, is DSGVTQTPKHLITATGQRVTLRCSPRSGDLSVYWYQQSLDQGLQFLIQYYNGEERAKGNILERFSAQQFPDLHSELNLSSLELGDSALYFCASSPRTSGSIEQYFGPGTRLTVT.